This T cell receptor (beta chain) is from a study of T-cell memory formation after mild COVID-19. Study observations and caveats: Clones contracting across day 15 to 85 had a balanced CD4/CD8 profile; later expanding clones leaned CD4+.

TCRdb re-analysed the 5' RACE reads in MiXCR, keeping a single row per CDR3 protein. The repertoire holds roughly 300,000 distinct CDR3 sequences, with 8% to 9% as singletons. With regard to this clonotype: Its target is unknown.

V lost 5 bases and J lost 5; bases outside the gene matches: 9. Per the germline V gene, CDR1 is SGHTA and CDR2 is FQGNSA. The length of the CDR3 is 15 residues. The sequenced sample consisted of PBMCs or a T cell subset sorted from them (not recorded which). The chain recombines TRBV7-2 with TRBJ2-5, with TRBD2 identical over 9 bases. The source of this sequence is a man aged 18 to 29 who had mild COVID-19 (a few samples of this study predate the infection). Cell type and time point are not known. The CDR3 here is CASSVQRGAWETQYF. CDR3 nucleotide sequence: TGTGCCAGCAGCGTACAGCGGGGGGCGTGGGAGACCCAGTACTTC.